Shown below are 10 T cell receptor beta chains from a single sample sequenced in a study of vaccination effects on CD4 cells after COVID-19. Within the ViraFEST assay, antigen-specific CD4+ T cells underwent expansion with viral peptide pools prior to sequencing. Culture proceeded for approximately 9 days, and CD4+ T cells were then isolated. The person was diagnosed with PCR-confirmed SARS-CoV-2 infection between March and December 2020. What these receptors recognize is not known. The method was immunoSEQ multiplex PCR; TCRdb's version includes in-frame clones alone and lacks a portion of them. The sample has about 19,000 clones, approximately 81% seen once. Sequencing used CD4+ T cells from PBMCs cultured with SARS-CoV-2 spike peptides, obtained before COVID-19 vaccination. The receptors were sampled from a human donor who had a prior SARS-CoV-2 infection.

This clone was seen only once. This chain uses TRBV5-5 with TRBJ1-5; D possibly corresponds to TRBD1 (6 bases). Per germline, CDR1 SGHKS and CDR2 YYEKEE (reference sequence). The CDR3 sequence is 15 residues long. Trimming took off 6 bases at V and 5 bases at J, with 18 bases between the two ends. The CDR3 DNA is TGTGCCAGCAAGGGGGAGCCCGGAGTTGATCAGCCCCAGCATTTT. This translates into CASKGEPGVDQPQHF.

This clone occurred once. The rearrangement links TRBV9 to TRBJ2-2; D gene uncertain. The CDR3 spans 12 residues. Germline V CDR1 and CDR2: SGDLS, YYNGEE. With 3 bases removed from V and 9 bases from J, the gap between germline ends came to 9 bases. DNA for the CDR3: TGTGCCAGCAGCGCCATTGATAGGGAGCTGTTTTTT. It is translated as CASSAIDRELFF.

V is TRBV6-5 and J is TRBJ1-2, with D hard to call. Germline lookup yields CDR1 MNHEY and CDR2 SVGAGI. V lost 2 bases and J lost 9, with 10 bases in between. This CDR3 region has 12 residues. CDR3 sequence: CASSYDFLSYTF. DNA of the CDR3: TGTGCCAGCAGTTACGATTTTCTAAGCTACACCTTC.

This chain joins TRBV11-1 and TRBJ2-7, with 8 bases that match TRBD1. The CDR3 extends over 14 amino acids. From germline, CDR1 is SGHAT and CDR2 FQDESV (reference sequence). The J segment lost 7 bases and the V segment lost 5 bases, leaving 10 bases of the junction unmatched. The CDR3 DNA reads as TGTGCCAGCAGCACCAGACAGGGGCACTTGGAGCAGTACTTC. Encoded protein: CASSTRQGHLEQYF.

V gene TRBV19 combines with J gene TRBJ2-2, with D unresolved. Trimming shortened V by 1 base and J by 14 bases, and 11 bases separated the two germline ends. The CDR3 has 12 amino acids. Germline CDR1 is LNHDA and CDR2 is SQIVND (reference sequence). Here the CDR3 reads CASSIVASTLFF. In DNA form, the CDR3 reads TGTGCCAGTAGTATAGTCGCATCTACTCTGTTTTTT. Drawing the rest from reference TRBV19 and TRBJ2-2, the complete variable domain is DGGITQSPKYLFRKEGQNVTLSCEQNLNHDAMYWYRQDPGQGLRLIYYSQIVNDFQKGDIAEGYSVSREKKESFPLTVTSAQKNPTAFYLCASSIVASTLFFGEGSRLTVL.

V is TRBV21-1 and J is TRBJ2-7; TRBD2 reflects the table's D call only, with no check against the DNA. TRBV21-1 is labeled a pseudogene. This CDR3 has 16 amino acids. The CDR3: CASSKVFTSGPYEQYF. CDR3 DNA sequence: TGTGCCAGCAGCAAAGTTTTTACTAGCGGACCCTACGAGCAGTACTTC.

This chain connects TRBV6-5 to TRBJ2-5; D tentatively reads TRBD1 or TRBD2 (5 bases each). The germline V gene has CDR1 MNHEY and CDR2 SVGAGI. This CDR3 spans 16 amino acids. V shed 3 bases and J shed 2 bases, with 16 bases lying between them. CDR3 sequence: CASSYGIGTGQETQYF. In nucleotides, the CDR3 is TGTGCCAGCAGTTATGGCATTGGGACGGGGCAAGAGACCCAGTACTTC.

The table lists this clone with a few counts. CDR3 sequence: CASSPEGLALDEQFF. The CDR3 region has the DNA TGTGCCAGCAGCCCGGAAGGGTTAGCGTTGGATGAGCAGTTCTTC. The chain is built from TRBV4-2 and TRBJ2-1; perhaps TRBD2 as D (5 bases). This CDR3 spans 15 amino acids. Per the germline V gene, CDR1 is LGHNA and CDR2 is YNFKEQ. With 4 bases removed from V and 8 bases from J, the gap between germline ends came to 18 bases.

The chain is built from TRBV5-1 and TRBJ1-2; 12 nucleotides match TRBD1. The CDR3 covers 18 residues. Germline values: CDR1 SGHRS, CDR2 YFSETQ. Trimming cost V 4 bases and J 3 bases; bases outside gene matches: 13. CDR3 protein: CASSLVPGQGARDYGYTF. CDR3 nucleotides: TGCGCCAGCAGCCTCGTCCCGGGACAGGGGGCGCGCGACTATGGCTACACCTTC.

This clone was counted once. The rearrangement joins TRBV7-9 to TRBJ1-4; D is unresolved. Germline CDR1 is SEHNR and CDR2 is FQNEAQ (reference sequence). The CDR3 is 12 amino acids. The V gene lost 2 bases and the J gene lost 5 bases, with 3 bases spanning the gap. The CDR3 region has the DNA TGTGCCAGCAGCTTACTGAATGAAAAACTGTTTTTT. Amino acids: CASSLLNEKLFF.